The 20 T cell receptor beta chains below were found in one sample sequenced in a study of chemoradiotherapy in HPV16-positive cancers. Here immunoSEQ multiplex PCR was the method, and the copy in TCRdb shows in-frame clones only, minus some. Among about 5,100 clones, approximately 80% were seen once, and the ten largest hold 12% to 15%. Sequencing was performed on tumor tissue, taken from a patient who underwent chemoradiotherapy. These receptor sequences come from a human donor with HPV-associated anogenital cancer.

This clone has a handful of counts. The V call is TRBV7-9, the J call TRBJ1-6; D not certain. CDR1 and CDR2 from the germline V gene are SEHNR and FQNEAQ (reference sequence). This CDR3 region has 15 residues. Trimming took 5 bases from V and 6 from J, leaving 14 bases between them. The CDR3 bases are TGTGCCAGCAGCATTGGGAAAGGCGGTAATTCACCCCTCCACTTT. As protein: CASSIGKGGNSPLHF.

V and J are TRBV2 and TRBJ2-2; D is undetermined. The V and J ends lost 4 bases and 1 base respectively, with 4 bases between them. In germline, CDR1 is SNHLY, CDR2 FYNNEI. This CDR3 spans 13 amino acids. CDR3 sequence reads: CASSGQNTGELFF. CDR3 bases: TGTGCCAGCAGTGGACAGAACACCGGGGAGCTGTTTTTT.

The CDR3 DNA reads TGCGCCAGCCGGGACAACTCCTACGAGCAGTACTTC. Residues: CASRDNSYEQYF. The V call is TRBV5-1, the J call TRBJ2-7, with D tentatively TRBD1 (6 bases). The CDR3 runs to 12 residues. CDR1 is SGHRS and CDR2 is YFSETQ in the germline V gene. Trimming took 7 bases from V and 0 from J, leaving 8 bases between them.

The chain joins TRBV10-2 to TRBJ2-6, with D unclear. Trimming removed 9 bases at V and 1 base at J, with 16 bases between. The CDR3 runs to 16 residues. CDR1 is WSHSY, CDR2 SAAADI, per germline. CDR3 in DNA: TGCGCCAGTTCCCCGGTCCAACCATCTGGGGCCAACGTCCTGACTTTC. It yields the protein CASSPVQPSGANVLTF.

V is TRBV5-5 and J is TRBJ1-5; D might be TRBD1 (5 bases). V lost 4 bases, J lost 6 bases, and 14 bases lay in between. CDR3 length: 14 amino acids. Germline V gene sequence: CDR1 SGHKS, CDR2 YYEKEE (reference sequence). Written as DNA, the CDR3 is TGTGCCAGCAGCCTGGGGGTATTCTGTCAGCCCCAGCATTTT. Translation: CASSLGVFCQPQHF.

This sequence joins TRBV15 and TRBJ2-5; the match to TRBD1 covers 7 bases. The germline gives CDR1 LNHNV, CDR2 YYDKDF (reference sequence). Trimming took 3 bases from V and 5 from J; bases not matched to a gene: 6. The CDR3 length is 14 residues. DNA of the CDR3: TGTGCCACCAGCAGGACAGGGTCCGGGGAGACCCAGTACTTC. It is translated as CATSRTGSGETQYF.

The V call is TRBV9, the J call TRBJ1-1; the D gene is possibly TRBD1 (6 bases). Germline V gives CDR1 SGDLS, CDR2 YYNGEE. Trimming shortened V by 2 bases and J by 6 bases, and 8 bases separated the two germline ends. This CDR3 is 12 amino acids long. The CDR3 sequence is CASSVGGSEAFF. The CDR3 DNA sequence: TGTGCCAGCAGCGTGGGGGGCTCTGAAGCTTTCTTT. Variable domain in full (rest from reference TRBV9 and TRBJ1-1): DSGVTQTPKHLITATGQRVTLRCSPRSGDLSVYWYQQSLDQGLQFLIQYYNGEERAKGNILERFSAQQFPDLHSELNLSSLELGDSALYFCASSVGGSEAFFGQGTRLTVV.

The chain recombines TRBV28 with TRBJ1-5; 9 bases are a match to TRBD1. The germline gives CDR1 MDHEN, CDR2 SYDVKM. V was clipped by 5 bases and J by 0 bases; unmatched bases: 5. This CDR3 contains 16 residues. The CDR3 sequence: CASSPPGQGSNQPQHF. The CDR3 region has the DNA TGTGCCAGCAGTCCCCCGGGACAGGGTAGCAATCAGCCCCAGCATTTT.

The chain combines TRBV5-7 with TRBJ2-1; TRBD1 agrees at 10 bases. TRBV5-7 is flagged as an ORF with uncertain function. The length of the CDR3 is 18 residues. The ends lost 0 bases at V and 5 bases at J; junction bases unmatched: 11. The DNA of the CDR3 is TGTGCCAGCAGCTTGGGTCGGACAGGGGGTTTGGGTCACAATGAGCAGTTCTTC. Amino acid sequence: CASSLGRTGGLGHNEQFF.

V usage is TRBV11-1 and J usage is TRBJ2-5, with TRBD2 matching over 8 bases. J gave up 2 bases and V 5 bases, and 4 bases lay outside the gene matches. CDR1 and CDR2 from the germline V gene are SGHAT and FQDESV (reference sequence). The CDR3 runs 14 residues. CDR3: CASSPGLAQETQYF. The CDR3 region has the DNA TGTGCCAGCAGCCCAGGACTAGCTCAAGAGACCCAGTACTTC.

This sequence joins TRBV5-1 and TRBJ1-1; 8 nucleotides match TRBD1. V was clipped by 0 bases and J by 0 bases; unmatched bases: 4. Germline CDR1 reads SGHRS; CDR2 reads YFSETQ. The CDR3 is 16 residues long. Written as DNA, the CDR3 is TGCGCCAGCAGCTTGGCGACAGGGGCACTGAACACTGAAGCTTTCTTT. It yields the protein CASSLATGALNTEAFF.

This clone was seen a single time. The CDR3 region has the DNA TGCGCCAGCAGGGGAGTAACTAGCACAGATACGCAGTATTTT. Translation gives CASRGVTSTDTQYF. The chain joins TRBV5-1 to TRBJ2-3, with D perhaps TRBD2 (5 bases). Germline assignment: CDR1 SGHRS and CDR2 YFSETQ. V was shortened by 5 bases and J by 0 bases, with 10 bases between the two germline ends. This CDR3 contains 14 residues. The full variable domain, completed using reference TRBV5-1 and TRBJ2-3, is KAGVTQTPRYLIKTRGQQVTLSCSPISGHRSVSWYQQTPGQGLQFLFEYFSETQRNKGNFPGRFSGRQFSNSRSEMNVSTLELGDSALYLCASRGVTSTDTQYFGPGTRLTVL.

The rearrangement joins TRBV9 to TRBJ2-7; TRBD1 agrees at 9 bases. The CDR3 spans 15 residues. The V gene end was trimmed by 4 bases and the J gene end by 2 bases; junction bases not matched to a gene: 7. CDR1 is SGDLS and CDR2 is YYNGEE in the germline V gene. Written as DNA, the CDR3 is TGTGCCAGCAGCCCCCGGGACAGGGCTGCCTACGAGCAGTACTTC. Protein product: CASSPRDRAAYEQYF.

This clone has more than one count but fewer than ten. The gene calls are TRBV9 and TRBJ1-1; no firm D call. V shed 6 bases and J shed 0 bases, with 12 bases lying between them. Germline CDR1 and CDR2: SGDLS and YYNGEE. CDR3 size: 14 residues. This CDR3 is CASNTGMMNTEAFF. Here the CDR3 DNA reads TGTGCCAGCAACACCGGGATGATGAACACTGAAGCTTTCTTT. The variable domain in full, with the rest retrieved from reference TRBV9 and TRBJ1-1, is DSGVTQTPKHLITATGQRVTLRCSPRSGDLSVYWYQQSLDQGLQFLIQYYNGEERAKGNILERFSAQQFPDLHSELNLSSLELGDSALYFCASNTGMMNTEAFFGQGTRLTVV.

This sequence joins TRBV5-3 and TRBJ2-7; 10 nucleotides align to TRBD1. TRBV5-3 falls under the ORF class, with uncertain function. The CDR3 spans 18 residues. V trimming: 0 bases; J trimming: 3 bases; junction bases outside the gene matches: 12. As DNA, the CDR3 is TGTGCCAGAAGCTTGGACCCCGGGACAGGGGCGAGTTGCTACGAGCAGTACTTC. Translation: CARSLDPGTGASCYEQYF.

This CDR3 is CASSLGGGEAFF. The CDR3 DNA reads TGTGCCAGCAGCCTAGGGGGGGGAGAGGCTTTCTTT. V usage is TRBV7-3 and J usage is TRBJ1-1; maybe TRBD1 (6 bases). This CDR3 is built from 12 residues. V dropped 5 bases and J dropped 11 bases, with 15 bases sitting between them. Germline V gives CDR1 SGHTA, CDR2 FQGTGA.

This chain connects TRBV19 to TRBJ2-7, with 9 bases aligning to TRBD1. With V trimmed by 5 bases and J by 5 bases, 10 bases remained unmatched. Germline V gene lookup returns CDR1 LNHDA and CDR2 SQIVND (reference sequence). The CDR3 is 15 residues long. CDR3: CASSVQSRDRDEQYF. The DNA for the CDR3 is TGTGCCAGTAGTGTGCAGTCCCGGGACAGGGACGAGCAGTACTTC.

The genes are TRBV5-6 and TRBJ1-5, with D perhaps matching TRBD1 (6 bases). Trimming left V 4 bases short and J 6 bases short, with 17 bases between. The CDR3 has 15 amino acids. The germline V gene encodes CDR1 SGHDT and CDR2 YYEEEE. The CDR3 spells CASSAVGRGAQPQHF. The CDR3, as DNA: TGTGCCAGCAGCGCGGTCGGTCGGGGGGCTCAGCCCCAGCATTTT.

This chain connects TRBV4-1 to TRBJ1-5; D gene uncertain. V was shortened by 3 bases and J by 2 bases, with 14 bases between the two germline ends. Per germline, CDR1 MGHRA and CDR2 YSYEKL. The CDR3 has 16 residues. The DNA of the CDR3 is TGCGCCAGCAGCCAGACAATATCGGTCGGCAATCAGCCCCAGCATTTT. It yields the protein CASSQTISVGNQPQHF.

The chain employs TRBV18 and TRBJ1-2, with TRBD1 matching 10 bases. J was trimmed by 8 bases and V by 3 bases; bases with no gene match: 15. The CDR3 is 17 residues long. The germline V gene encodes CDR1 KGHSH and CDR2 LQKENI. The CDR3 DNA sequence: TGTGCCAGCTCACCTTTCGCTCGGGACAGGGGAGGCTTGGGCTACACCTTC. Protein product: CASSPFARDRGGLGYTF.